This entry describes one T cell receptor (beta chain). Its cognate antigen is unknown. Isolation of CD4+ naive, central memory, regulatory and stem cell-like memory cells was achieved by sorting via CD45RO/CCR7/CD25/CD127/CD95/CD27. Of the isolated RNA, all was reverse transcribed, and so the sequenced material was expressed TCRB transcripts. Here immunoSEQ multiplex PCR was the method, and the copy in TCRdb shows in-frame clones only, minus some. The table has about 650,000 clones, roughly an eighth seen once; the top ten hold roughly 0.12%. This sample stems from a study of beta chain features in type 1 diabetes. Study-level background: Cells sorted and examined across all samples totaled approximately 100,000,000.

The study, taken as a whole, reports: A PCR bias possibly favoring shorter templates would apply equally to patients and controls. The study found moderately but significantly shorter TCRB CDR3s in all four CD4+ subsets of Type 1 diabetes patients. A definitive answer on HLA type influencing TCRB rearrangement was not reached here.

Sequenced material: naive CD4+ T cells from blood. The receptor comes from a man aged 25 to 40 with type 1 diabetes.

The CDR3 region has the DNA TGTGCCAGTAGCTTCACAGGGATTAACTACGAGCAGTACTTC. Its protein product is CASSFTGINYEQYF. The rearrangement joins TRBV19 to TRBJ2-7, with D maybe TRBD1 (6 bases). Trimming removed 6 bases from V and 3 bases from J, with 15 bases in between. The germline gives CDR1 LNHDA, CDR2 SQIVND (reference sequence). The CDR3 spans 14 residues.